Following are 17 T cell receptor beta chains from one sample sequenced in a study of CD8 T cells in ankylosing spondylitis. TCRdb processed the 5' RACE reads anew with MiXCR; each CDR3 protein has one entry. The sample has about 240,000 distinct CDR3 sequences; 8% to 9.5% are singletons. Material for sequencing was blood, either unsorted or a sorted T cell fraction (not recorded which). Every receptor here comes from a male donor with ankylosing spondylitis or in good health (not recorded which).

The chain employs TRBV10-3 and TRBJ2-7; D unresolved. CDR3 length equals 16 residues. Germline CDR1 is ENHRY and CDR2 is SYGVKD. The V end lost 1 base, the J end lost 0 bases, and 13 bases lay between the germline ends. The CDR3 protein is CAISEYRLVGSYEQYF. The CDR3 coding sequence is TGTGCCATCAGTGAGTATCGTCTAGTCGGCTCCTACGAGCAGTACTTC.

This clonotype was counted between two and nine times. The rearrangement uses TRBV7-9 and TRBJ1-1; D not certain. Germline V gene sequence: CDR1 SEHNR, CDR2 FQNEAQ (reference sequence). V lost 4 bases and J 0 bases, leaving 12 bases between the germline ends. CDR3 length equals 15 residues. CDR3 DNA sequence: TGTGCCAGCAGCTATGACGGACGCATGAACACTGAAGCTTTCTTT. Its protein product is CASSYDGRMNTEAFF.

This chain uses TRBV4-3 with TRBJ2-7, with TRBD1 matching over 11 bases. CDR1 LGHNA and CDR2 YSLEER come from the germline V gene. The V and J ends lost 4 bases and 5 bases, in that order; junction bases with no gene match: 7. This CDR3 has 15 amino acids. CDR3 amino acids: CASSPSRDRGNEQYF. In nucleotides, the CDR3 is TGCGCCAGCAGCCCCTCCCGGGACAGGGGGAACGAGCAGTACTTC.

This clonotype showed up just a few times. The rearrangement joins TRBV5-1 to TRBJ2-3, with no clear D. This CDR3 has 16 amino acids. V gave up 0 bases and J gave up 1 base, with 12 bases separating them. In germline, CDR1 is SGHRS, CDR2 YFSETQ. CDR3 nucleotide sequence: TGCGCCAGCAGCTTGGGGCCCCCGCAAGGCACAGATACGCAGTATTTT. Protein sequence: CASSLGPPQGTDTQYF.

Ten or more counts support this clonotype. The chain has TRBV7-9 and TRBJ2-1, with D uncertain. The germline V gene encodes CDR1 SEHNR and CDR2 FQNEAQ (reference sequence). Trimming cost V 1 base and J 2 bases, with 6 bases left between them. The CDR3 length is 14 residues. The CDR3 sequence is CASSLVRTYNEQFF. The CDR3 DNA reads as TGTGCCAGCAGCTTAGTCCGGACCTACAATGAGCAGTTCTTC.

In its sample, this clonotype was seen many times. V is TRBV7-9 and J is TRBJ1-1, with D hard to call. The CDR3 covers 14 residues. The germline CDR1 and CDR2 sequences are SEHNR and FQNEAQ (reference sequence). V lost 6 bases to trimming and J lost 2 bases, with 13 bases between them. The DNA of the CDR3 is TGTGCCAGCAGTAATAGTTCCCGCAACACTGAAGCTTTCTTT. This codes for CASSNSSRNTEAFF.

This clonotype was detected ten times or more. The CDR3 reads CAISEKKGYNEQFF. The CDR3 DNA is TGTGCCATCAGTGAGAAAAAAGGCTACAATGAGCAGTTCTTC. The chain has TRBV10-3 and TRBJ2-1; D not resolved. The CDR3 covers 14 residues. V lost 2 bases and J lost 3, with 8 bases in between. Per germline, CDR1 ENHRY and CDR2 SYGVKD.

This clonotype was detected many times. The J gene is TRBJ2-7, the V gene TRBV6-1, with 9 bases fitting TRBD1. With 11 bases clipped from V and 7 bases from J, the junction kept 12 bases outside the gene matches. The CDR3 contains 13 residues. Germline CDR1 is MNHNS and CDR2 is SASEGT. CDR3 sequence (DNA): TGTGCCGCCGATGGGACAGGGCAGGGAGAGCAGTACTTC. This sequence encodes CAADGTGQGEQYF.

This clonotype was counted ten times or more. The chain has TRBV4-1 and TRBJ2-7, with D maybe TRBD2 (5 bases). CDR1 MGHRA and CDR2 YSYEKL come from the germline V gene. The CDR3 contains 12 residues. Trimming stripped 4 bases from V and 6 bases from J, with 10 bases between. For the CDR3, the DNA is TGCGCCAGCAGCCGATTAGGAGGCGAGCAGTACTTC. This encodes CASSRLGGEQYF.

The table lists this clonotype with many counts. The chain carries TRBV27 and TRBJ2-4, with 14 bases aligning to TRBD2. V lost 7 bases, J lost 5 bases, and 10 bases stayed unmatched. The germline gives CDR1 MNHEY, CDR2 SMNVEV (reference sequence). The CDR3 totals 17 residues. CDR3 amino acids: CASTPKPGLAGENIQYF. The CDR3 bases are TGTGCCAGCACTCCCAAACCGGGACTAGCGGGGGAAAACATTCAGTACTTC.

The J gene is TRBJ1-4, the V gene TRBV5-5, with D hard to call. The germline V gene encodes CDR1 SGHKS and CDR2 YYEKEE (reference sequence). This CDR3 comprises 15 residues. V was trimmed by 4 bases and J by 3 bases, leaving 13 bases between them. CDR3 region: CASSPRPLSNEKLFF. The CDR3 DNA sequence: TGTGCCAGCAGCCCTCGACCGCTATCTAATGAAAAACTGTTTTTT.

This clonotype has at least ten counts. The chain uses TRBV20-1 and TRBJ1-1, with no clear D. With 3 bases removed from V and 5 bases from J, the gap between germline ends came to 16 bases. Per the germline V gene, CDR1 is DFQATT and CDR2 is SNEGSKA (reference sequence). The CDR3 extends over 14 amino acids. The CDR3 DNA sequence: TGCAGTGCTAGTTCAAACGCCGGGTGGACTGAAGCTTTCTTT. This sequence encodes CSASSNAGWTEAFF.

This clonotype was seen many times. The DNA of the CDR3 is TGTGCCAGCAGCTTAATCCGAATAGCCAAAAACATTCAGTACTTC. As protein: CASSLIRIAKNIQYF. The V and J genes are TRBV11-2 and TRBJ2-4; D unresolved. The CDR3 length is 15 residues. The V end was cut by 2 bases, the J end by 0 bases, with 8 bases between. Germline lookup yields CDR1 SGHAT and CDR2 FQNNGV.

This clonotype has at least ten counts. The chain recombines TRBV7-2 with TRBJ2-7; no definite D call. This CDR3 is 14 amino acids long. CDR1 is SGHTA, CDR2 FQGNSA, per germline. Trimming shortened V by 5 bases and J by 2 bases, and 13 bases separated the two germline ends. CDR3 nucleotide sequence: TGTGCCAGCAGCCCTTGGACCGGTCCCTACGAGCAGTACTTC. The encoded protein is CASSPWTGPYEQYF.

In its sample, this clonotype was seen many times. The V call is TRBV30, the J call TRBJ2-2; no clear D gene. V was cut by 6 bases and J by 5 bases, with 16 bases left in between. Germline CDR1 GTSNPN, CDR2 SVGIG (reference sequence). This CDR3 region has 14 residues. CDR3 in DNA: TGTGCCTGTGACAACGGAGAACCTACCGGGGAGCTGTTTTTT. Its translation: CACDNGEPTGELFF.

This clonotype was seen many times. CDR3 nucleotides: TGCAGTGCTAGACCCTCAGGACTAGTCACAGATACGCAGTATTTT. Translation: CSARPSGLVTDTQYF. This chain connects TRBV20-1 to TRBJ2-3, with 7 positions matching TRBD2. Germline lookup yields CDR1 DFQATT and CDR2 SNEGSKA (reference sequence). The V segment lost 2 bases and the J segment 2 bases; nucleotides outside the gene matches: 7. The CDR3 has 15 amino acids.

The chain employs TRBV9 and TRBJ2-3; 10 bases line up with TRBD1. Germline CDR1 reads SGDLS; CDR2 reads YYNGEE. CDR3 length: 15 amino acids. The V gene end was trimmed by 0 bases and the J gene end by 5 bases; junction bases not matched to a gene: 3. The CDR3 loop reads CASSVGGTGVDTQYF. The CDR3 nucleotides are TGTGCCAGCAGCGTAGGCGGGACAGGGGTAGATACGCAGTATTTT.